The 6 T cell receptor beta chains presented below share a single source sample, sequenced in a study of beta chain features in type 1 diabetes. Study-wide points: TCRB CDR3s from Type 1 diabetes patients were moderately but significantly shorter in all four CD4+ subsets.

Investigators reverse transcribed all isolated RNA, so they sequenced expressed TCRB transcripts. This table comes from immunoSEQ multiplex PCR, and its TCRdb copy is limited to in-frame clones, with some not included. This table has almost 350,000 clones, approximately 9.9% appearing once. Their target antigens are unknown. The specimen was central memory CD4+ T cells from blood. The receptors here all came from a man younger than 45 with type 1 diabetes.

V gene TRBV5-1 combines with J gene TRBJ1-4, with 11 bases that match TRBD1. The trim removed 1 base at V and 7 bases at J, leaving 3 bases unmatched. This CDR3 has 15 residues. Germline V gene data show CDR1 as SGHRS and CDR2 as YFSETQ. The CDR3 DNA reads TGCGCCAGCAGCTTGATGGGGACAGGGGGTGAAAAACTGTTTTTT. Amino acids: CASSLMGTGGEKLFF.

The V and J genes are TRBV2 and TRBJ2-4; TRBD2 might be the D (6 bases). Per the germline V gene, CDR1 is SNHLY and CDR2 is FYNNEI. The CDR3 has 16 residues. Trimming removed 3 bases from V and 0 bases from J, with 12 bases in between. The CDR3, as DNA: TGTGCCAGCAGTGAGTCTCGGGGGTTAGCCAAAAACATTCAGTACTTC. The encoded protein is CASSESRGLAKNIQYF.

The chain recombines TRBV9 with TRBJ2-5, with 7 bases that match TRBD1. This CDR3 comprises 13 residues. V shed 4 bases, J shed 0 bases, and the junction held 0 bases outside the gene matches. Per germline, CDR1 SGDLS and CDR2 YYNGEE. CDR3 sequence reads: CASSTGDQETQYF. CDR3 DNA: TGTGCCAGCAGCACAGGGGACCAAGAGACCCAGTACTTC.

CDR3 DNA: TGTGCCAGCAGCTCTAACGCGGGGGGGCCGGCAGATACGCAGTATTTT. It encodes CASSSNAGGPADTQYF. This rearrangement joins TRBV7-8 to TRBJ2-3; TRBD2 matches 9 bases. The CDR3 loop spans 16 amino acids. Per the germline V gene, CDR1 is SGHVS and CDR2 is FQNEAQ. V lost 4 bases to trimming and J lost 4 bases; unmatched junction nucleotides: 9.

This clone was seen a handful of times. The rearrangement uses TRBV6-5 and TRBJ2-3; TRBD2 might be the D (5 bases). The germline CDR1 and CDR2 sequences are MNHEY and SVGAGI. V lost 2 bases, J lost 4 bases, and 16 bases lay in between. This CDR3 has 16 amino acids. CDR3 sequence: CASSYGLLGTPDTQYF. As DNA, the CDR3 is TGTGCCAGCAGTTACGGACTTTTAGGCACCCCAGATACGCAGTATTTT.

The gene calls are TRBV4-1 and TRBJ1-4; 7 nucleotides agree with TRBD1. The CDR3 has 16 amino acids. V was pared by 0 bases and J by 1 base, with 2 bases of the junction left unmatched. The germline V gene encodes CDR1 MGHRA and CDR2 YSYEKL. CDR3 sequence reads: CASSQDGDRTNEKLFF. The CDR3 coding sequence is TGCGCCAGCAGCCAAGACGGGGACAGAACTAATGAAAAACTGTTTTTT.